This T cell receptor beta chain was observed in a study of T cells in localized non-small cell lung cancer. CDR1 and CDR2 from the germline V gene are LGHNA and YNFKEQ. Trimming stripped 1 base from V and 2 bases from J, with 7 bases between. This CDR3 is 14 amino acids long. TCRdb keeps only in-frame clones here, not all; method: immunoSEQ multiplex PCR. This table has over 4,500 clones, about 85% appearing once. This clone was found once. The clonotype was recovered from a woman between 40 and 69 years old with stage II lung adenocarcinoma. The V call is TRBV4-2, the J call TRBJ2-3, with D unclear. The sequencing here drew on PBMCs, taken before any cancer treatment. The CDR3 sequence: CASSQVMTTDTQYF. The CDR3 bases are TGTGCCAGCAGCCAAGTCATGACCACAGATACGCAGTATTTT.